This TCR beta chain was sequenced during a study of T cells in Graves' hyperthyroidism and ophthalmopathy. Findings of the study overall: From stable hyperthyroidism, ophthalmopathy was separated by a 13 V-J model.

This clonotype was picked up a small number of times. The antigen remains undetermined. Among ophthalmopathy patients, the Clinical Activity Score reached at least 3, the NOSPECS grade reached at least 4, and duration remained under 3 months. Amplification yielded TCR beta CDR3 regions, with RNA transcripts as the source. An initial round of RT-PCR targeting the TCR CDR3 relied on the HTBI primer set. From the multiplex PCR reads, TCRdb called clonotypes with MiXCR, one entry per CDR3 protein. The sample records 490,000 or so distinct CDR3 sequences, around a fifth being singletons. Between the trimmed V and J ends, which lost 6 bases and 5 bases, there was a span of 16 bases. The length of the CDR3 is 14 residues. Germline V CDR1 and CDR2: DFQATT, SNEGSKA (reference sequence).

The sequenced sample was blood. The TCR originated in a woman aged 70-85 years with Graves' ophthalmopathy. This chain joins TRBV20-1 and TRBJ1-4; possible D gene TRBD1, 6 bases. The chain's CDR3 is CSATPGALNEKLFF. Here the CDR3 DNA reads TGCAGTGCCACCCCGGGGGCCCTGAATGAAAAACTGTTTTTT.